This T cell receptor (beta chain) was sequenced for a study of cytomegalovirus exposure and HLA in healthy donors. At the level of the study: According to later analysis, the same platform produced the approximately 120 validation and approximately 630 first-cohort repertoires. General study findings and limits: It was reportedly the case that the classifier diagnosed cytomegalovirus status with high specificity and sensitivity. In vitro checks showed that three CMV-associated chains really do target CMV antigens. Most TCR sequences were uncommon, yet certain public TCRs appeared in many donors.

CDR1 and CDR2 (germline): MNHNS, SASEGT. J lost 5 bases, V lost 1 base, and 17 bases had no gene match. The CDR3 runs to 19 residues. For this clone: No antigen is known for it.

Measured with immunoSEQ multiplex PCR; TCRdb has only the in-frame clones, and not every one. The data hold 120,000 or so clones, with less than 90% observed a single time. The V and J genes are TRBV6-1 and TRBJ1-5; 7 nucleotides align to TRBD1. This sequence was found in a young man in good health and CMV-seropositive. The sample consisted of PBMCs. DNA for the CDR3: TGTGCCAGCAGTGAAGTGCCCCGGACAGGCCTCACAGGTCATCAGCCCCAGCATTTT. This translates into CASSEVPRTGLTGHQPQHF.